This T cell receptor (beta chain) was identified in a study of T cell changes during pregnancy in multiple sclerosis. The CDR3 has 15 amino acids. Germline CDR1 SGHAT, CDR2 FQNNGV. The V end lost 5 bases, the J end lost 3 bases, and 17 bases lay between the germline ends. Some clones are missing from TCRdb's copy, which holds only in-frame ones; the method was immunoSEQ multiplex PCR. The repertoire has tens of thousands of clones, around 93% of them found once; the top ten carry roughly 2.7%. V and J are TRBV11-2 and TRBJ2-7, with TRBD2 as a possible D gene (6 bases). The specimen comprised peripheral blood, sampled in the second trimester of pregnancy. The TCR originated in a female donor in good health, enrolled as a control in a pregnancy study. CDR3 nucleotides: TGTGCCAGCAGCGTACGGGACTCCGAGCGCTACGAGCAGTACTTC. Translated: CASSVRDSERYEQYF.